Here is one TCR beta chain with its context. Its antigen is still unknown. The sample comes from a study of cytomegalovirus exposure and HLA in healthy donors. Trimming removed 2 bases from V and 9 bases from J, with 8 bases in between. From germline, CDR1 is SGHTA and CDR2 FQGNSA. The length of the CDR3 is 12 residues. Study-wide results and caveats: Owing to their indistinguishability, certain V segments, notably TRBV6-2 and TRBV6-3, were excluded. A cluster of highly shared sequence variants was likely a sequencing artifact.

Healthy bone marrow donors made up the donor group. PCR employed 60 Vbeta and 13 Jbeta primers. Per the original methods: Later analysis identified tens of millions of unique TCR beta chains, some 10 million shared. Assay: immunoSEQ multiplex PCR; the TCRdb copy retains only in-frame clones and omits some. Clone size and V and J calls were adopted from that table, with D and trimming inferred from the DNA. Found here are more than 200,000 clones, around 79% of them singletons; the top ten hold less than 2%. The TCR was taken from a male donor in good health and CMV-seronegative. Input material: PBMCs. The chain is built from TRBV7-2 and TRBJ1-5; D not resolved. Written as DNA, the CDR3 is TGTGCCAGCAGCTTAAATCCCGGGCCCCAGCATTTT. Amino acid sequence: CASSLNPGPQHF.